This T cell receptor (beta chain) comes out of a study of blood T cell repertoires in COVID-19. Sequencing used immunoSEQ multiplex PCR; TCRdb keeps in-frame clones, though not all of them. The data show some 100,000 clones, roughly 78% seen once. Germline CDR1 SQVTM, CDR2 ANQGSEA. The V end lost 1 base, the J end lost 7 bases, and 10 bases lay between the germline ends. The CDR3 is made up of 13 amino acids. The sequence came from a man aged 50 to 59 with active or convalescent COVID-19. The material sequenced was peripheral blood. The J gene is TRBJ1-4, the V gene TRBV29-1, with D possibly being TRBD1 (5 bases). The CDR3 is CSVEGQGSEKLFF. The CDR3 DNA is TGCAGCGTTGAAGGTCAGGGTAGTGAAAAACTGTTTTTT.